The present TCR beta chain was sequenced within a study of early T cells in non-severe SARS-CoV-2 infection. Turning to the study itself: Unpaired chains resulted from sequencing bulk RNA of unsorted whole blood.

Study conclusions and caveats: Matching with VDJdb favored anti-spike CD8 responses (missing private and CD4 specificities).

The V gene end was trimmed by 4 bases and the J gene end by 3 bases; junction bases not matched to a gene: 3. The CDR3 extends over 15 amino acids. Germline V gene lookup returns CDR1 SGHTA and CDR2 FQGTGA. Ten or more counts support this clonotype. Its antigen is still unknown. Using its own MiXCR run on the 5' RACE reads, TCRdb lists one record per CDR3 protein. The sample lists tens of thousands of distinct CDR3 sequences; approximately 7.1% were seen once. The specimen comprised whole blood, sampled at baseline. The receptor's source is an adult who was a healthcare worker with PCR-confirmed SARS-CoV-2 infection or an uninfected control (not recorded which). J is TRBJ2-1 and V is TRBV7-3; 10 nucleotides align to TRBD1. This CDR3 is CASSSTGGFYNEQFF. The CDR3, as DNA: TGTGCCAGCAGCTCGACAGGGGGCTTCTACAATGAGCAGTTCTTC.